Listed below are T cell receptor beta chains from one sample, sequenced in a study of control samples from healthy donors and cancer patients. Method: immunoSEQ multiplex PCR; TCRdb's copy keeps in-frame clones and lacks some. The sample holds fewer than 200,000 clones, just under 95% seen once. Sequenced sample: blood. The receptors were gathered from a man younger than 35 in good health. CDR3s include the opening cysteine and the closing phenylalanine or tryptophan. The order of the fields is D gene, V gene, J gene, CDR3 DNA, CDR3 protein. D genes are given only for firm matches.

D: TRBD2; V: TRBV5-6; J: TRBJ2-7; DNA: TGTGCCAGCAGCTCCTACGGTAGCGGGAACTACGAGCAGTACTTC; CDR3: CASSSYGSGNYEQYF
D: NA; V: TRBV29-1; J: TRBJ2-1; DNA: TGCAGCGTTGAAGGGGACAAATCTCTCTCCTACAATGAGCAGTTCTTC; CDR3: CSVEGDKSLSYNEQFF
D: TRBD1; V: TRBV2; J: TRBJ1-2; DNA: TGTGCCAGCAGCGGGACAGGGGGATCCTATGGCTACACCTTC; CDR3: CASSGTGGSYGYTF
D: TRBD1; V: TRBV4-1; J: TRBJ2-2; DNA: TGCGCCAGCAGCCAGGACAGGGCAGCAGCCGGGGAGCTGTTTTTT; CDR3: CASSQDRAAAGELFF
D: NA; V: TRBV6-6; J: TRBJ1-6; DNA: TGTGCCAGCAGCCTCAGGGGTTATAATTCACCCCTCCACTTT; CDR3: CASSLRGYNSPLHF
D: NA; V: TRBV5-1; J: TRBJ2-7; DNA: TGCGCCAGCAGCCCTCGGACCGCCCGGGACGAGCAGTACTTC; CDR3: CASSPRTARDEQYF
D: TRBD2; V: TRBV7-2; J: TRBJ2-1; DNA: TGTGCCAGCAGCTTTAGGACTAGCGGGGGCAGAGAGCAGTTCTTC; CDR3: CASSFRTSGGREQFF
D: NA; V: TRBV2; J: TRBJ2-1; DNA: TGTGCCAGCAGTGATCAGATGGGTCTCTACAATGAGCAGTTCTTC; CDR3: CASSDQMGLYNEQFF
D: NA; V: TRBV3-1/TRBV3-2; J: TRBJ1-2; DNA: TGTGCCAGCAGCTTTTTGGGTGAAAGACGCTACACCTTC; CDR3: CASSFLGERRYTF
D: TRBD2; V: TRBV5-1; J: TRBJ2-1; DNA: TGCGCCAGCAGCAGCCAGCTAGCGGATTACAATGAGCAGTTCTTC; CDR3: CASSSQLADYNEQFF
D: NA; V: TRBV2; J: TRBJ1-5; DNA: TGTGCCAGCGCCGGTAGTCCAGGCAATCAGCCCCAGCATTTT; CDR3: CASAGSPGNQPQHF
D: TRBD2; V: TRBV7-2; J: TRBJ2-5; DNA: TGTGCCAGCAGCTTAGGGACGTCCCGGGGGGGCGGAGAGACCCAGTACTTC; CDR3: CASSLGTSRGGGETQYF
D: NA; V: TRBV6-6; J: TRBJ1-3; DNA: TGTGCCAGCAGTTACAGACAGCTCTCTGGAAACACCATATATTTT; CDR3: CASSYRQLSGNTIYF
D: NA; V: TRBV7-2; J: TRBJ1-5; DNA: TGTGCCAGCAGCTTATCAGGGTATCAGCCCCAGCATTTT; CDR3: CASSLSGYQPQHF
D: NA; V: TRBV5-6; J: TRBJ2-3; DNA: TGTGCCAGCAGCTTGGGTGCATCGCCACTAACAGATACGCAGTATTTT; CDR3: CASSLGASPLTDTQYF
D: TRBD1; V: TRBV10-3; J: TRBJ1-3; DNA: TGTGCCATCAGTGGAGAGGGGGCGCGGGGAAACACCATATATTTT; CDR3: CAISGEGARGNTIYF
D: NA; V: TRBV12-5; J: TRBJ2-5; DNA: TGTGCTAGTGGTTTGGTAGCAGGGGACGGGACCCAGTACTTC; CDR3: CASGLVAGDGTQYF